The TCR beta chain described here comes from a study of identical twins. TCRdb independently ran MiXCR on the 5' RACE reads; one entry per CDR3 protein. Of some 210,000 distinct CDR3 sequences in the sample, around 15% were seen once. Study outcomes and limitations: Conclusions came from cross-sectional statistical analysis, not from following the same donors. Abundant cord blood beta clonotypes carried fewer insertions; memory repertoires showed none.

This clonotype was seen a handful of times. No antigen is known for it. This CDR3 region has 16 residues. V lost 1 base and J 0 bases, leaving 10 bases between the germline ends. The germline V gene encodes CDR1 SGHTA and CDR2 FQGTGA. Donors were all healthy Caucasians. These data also featured in a second study, about T cells expressing NK-cell markers. Per that study: A range of about 1.0-8% of CD8+ T cells consisted of dominant NKG2C+ clonotypes in 5 to 7 donors.

The chain uses TRBV7-3 and TRBJ2-1; perhaps TRBD2 as D (6 bases). The receptor was derived from a young woman in good health. The sequenced sample was CD8+ T cells sorted from blood. The CDR3 DNA is TGTGCCAGCAGCTTAAATCAGCGGGTCTCCTACAATGAGCAGTTCTTC. This translates into CASSLNQRVSYNEQFF.